This T cell receptor beta chain was sequenced for a study of cytomegalovirus exposure and HLA in healthy donors. General study points: In a later analysis, several top co-occurrence clusters appeared linked to parvovirus B19, influenza, CMV and Epstein-Barr virus. Within an earlier analysis, most TCR beta V segments proved productive either about 87% or about 30% of the time. Analysis was carried out at a later point, and it linked a missense DCLRE1C variant to TCR beta V- and J-gene trimming.

A multiplex PCR was run with 60 Vbeta primers and 13 Jbeta primers. Measured with immunoSEQ multiplex PCR; TCRdb has only the in-frame clones, and not every one. This table holds tens of thousands of clones. The V gene's germline CDR1 is SNHLY and CDR2 FYNNEI. This CDR3 is 14 amino acids long. V was pared by 1 base and J by 5 bases, with 8 bases between. To note about this clone: Its antigen is not identified.

The sequence came from a woman aged 35 to 49 in good health and CMV-seronegative. What was sequenced was PBMCs. The rearrangement links TRBV2 to TRBJ1-4; D is possibly TRBD1 (6 bases). For the CDR3, the DNA is TGTGCCAGCAGTGAAGGAACAGGGAATGAAAAACTGTTTTTT. As protein: CASSEGTGNEKLFF.